Listed here is a single T cell receptor beta chain. Looked up from germline, CDR1 is PRHDT and CDR2 is FYEKMQ (reference sequence). CDR3 size: 15 residues. The V and J ends lost 5 bases and 2 bases respectively, with 15 bases between them. Clones were sequenced by immunoSEQ multiplex PCR, and TCRdb holds only the in-frame ones, with some missing. This sample has around 280,000 clones, with roughly 90% found just once. This entry is derived from a study of blood T cell repertoires in COVID-19. Material: PBMCs or T cells enriched from blood (not recorded which). The chain uses TRBV13 and TRBJ1-2, with D possibly matching TRBD1 (5 bases). The receptor was derived from a young woman with acute COVID-19. CDR3: CASSKTQEPNYGYTF. The CDR3 DNA follows: TGTGCCAGCAGCAAGACACAGGAACCGAACTATGGCTACACCTTC.